These 19 T cell receptor beta chains share one sample of origin, sequenced in a study of blood T cells in healthy people across ages (dated by TCRdb to 2013 to 2016). Libraries were prepared through 5' RACE. The sample was run on an Illumina HiSeq 2500. A second roughly 7 to 11 cycle PCR used a sample-barcoded 5' primer and a J-beta primer mix. TCRdb applied fastp at Q25 and MiXCR to the public reads, then kept only in-frame beta chains. Every entry covers one CDR3 protein and lists the most common genes and DNA from its rows. For this sample there are about 1.1 million distinct CDR3 sequences; less than 45% appear just once. Of the sample, around 13% is held by the ten largest clones. The source material was blood. The receptors come from a man between 18 and 29 years old in good health.

As regards this clonotype: One end of the junction fails to match germline, which may point to a read error. V and J are TRBV2 and TRBJ2-1; D is undetermined. The germline V gene has CDR1 SNHLY and CDR2 FYNNEI. The CDR3 spans 14 residues. The CDR3 sequence: CAGRKGLVINEQFF. CDR3 nucleotide sequence: TGTGCCGGCAGGAAAGGGTTAGTTATCAATGAGCAGTTCTTC.

V gene TRBV6-1 combines with J gene TRBJ1-1, with 7 bases identical to TRBD1. The germline V gene encodes CDR1 MNHNS and CDR2 SASEGT. The CDR3 consists of 18 residues. The junction had 23 bases not matched to a gene; V was cut back by 5 bases and J by 8 bases. Here the CDR3 reads CASSNPTGKGVLMREAFF. CDR3 sequence (DNA): TGTGCCAGCAGTAATCCGACAGGGAAAGGAGTTTTGATGAGGGAAGCTTTCTTT.

V and J are TRBV20-1 and TRBJ1-1, with D unclear. The CDR3 runs 13 residues. Per germline, CDR1 DFQATT and CDR2 SNEGSKA (reference sequence). V lost 4 bases and J 6 bases, leaving 15 bases between the germline ends. This chain's CDR3 is CSAIPPPKAEAFF. The CDR3 DNA sequence: TGCAGTGCTATCCCCCCACCAAAGGCTGAAGCTTTCTTT.

V gene TRBV12-3 or TRBV12-4 combines with J gene TRBJ2-3, with a tentative D call TRBD2 (5 bases). V shed 3 bases and J shed 4 bases, with 14 bases lying between them. The CDR3 contains 15 residues. The CDR3 nucleotides are TGTGCCAGCAGTTTGACGGCTAGGCGGGCAGATACGCAGTATTTT. Its translation: CASSLTARRADTQYF.

This clonotype was recorded only once. J is TRBJ2-1 and V is TRBV5-1, with 12 bases fitting TRBD2. Losses at the gene ends were 0 bases for V and 7 bases for J; bases not matched to a gene: 5. CDR3 length: 16 amino acids. Germline V gene lookup returns CDR1 SGHRS and CDR2 YFSETQ. Written as DNA, the CDR3 is TGCGCCAGCAGCTTGGCCGCTAGCGGGAGGGTTAATGAGCAGTTCTTC. Its translation is CASSLAASGRVNEQFF. Combining the CDR3 with reference TRBV5-1 and TRBJ2-1 gives the whole variable domain KAGVTQTPRYLIKTRGQQVTLSCSPISGHRSVSWYQQTPGQGLQFLFEYFSETQRNKGNFPGRFSGRQFSNSRSEMNVSTLELGDSALYLCASSLAASGRVNEQFFGPGTRLTVL.

This clonotype was seen only once. The V call is TRBV20-1, the J call TRBJ2-1; 8 nucleotides match TRBD2. V trimming: 1 base; J trimming: 6 bases; junction bases outside the gene matches: 5. In germline, CDR1 is DFQATT, CDR2 SNEGSKA (reference sequence). The CDR3 sequence is 14 residues long. The CDR3 bases are TGCAGTGCTAGAGCGGGGGGGAAGTTCAATGAGCAGTTCTTC. Its translation is CSARAGGKFNEQFF.

The chain employs TRBV12-3 or TRBV12-4 and TRBJ1-4; 10 nucleotides match TRBD1. After removal of 4 bases from V and 8 bases from J, the junction contained 10 bases not matched to a gene. The CDR3 has 16 amino acids. The CDR3 bases are TGTGCCAGCAGTTCCCAGGGGGGACAGGGGAGCGAAAAACTGTTTTTT. Protein product: CASSSQGGQGSEKLFF.

The chain combines TRBV6-5 with TRBJ1-6; possibly TRBD1 for D (6 bases). Trimming removed 0 bases at V and 9 bases at J, with 12 bases between. CDR3 length equals 15 residues. The germline gives CDR1 MNHEY, CDR2 SVGAGI. The CDR3 DNA reads TGTGCCAGCAGTTACTCCGTGGGGGGCGGTTCACCCCTCCACTTT. It is translated as CASSYSVGGGSPLHF.

V is TRBV12-3 or TRBV12-4 and J is TRBJ1-1; D perhaps matches TRBD1 (5 bases). The CDR3 runs 13 residues. Trimming left V 2 bases short and J 9 bases short, with 13 bases between. The CDR3 sequence is CASSLTRDGKAFF. The CDR3 DNA follows: TGTGCCAGCAGTTTAACGCGGGACGGTAAAGCTTTCTTT.

J is TRBJ1-2 and V is TRBV12-3 or TRBV12-4; D uncertain. V was pared by 2 bases and J by 9 bases, with 19 bases between. The CDR3 spans 15 residues. The CDR3 region has the DNA TGTGCCAGCAGTTTACGGACGGCCGGGATGGTAAGCTACACCTTC. This translates into CASSLRTAGMVSYTF.

This clonotype was counted a few times. This chain uses TRBV9 with TRBJ2-5; TRBD2 aligns across 9 bases. Unmatched junction bases numbered 10, after V lost 0 bases and J lost 4 bases. Per the germline V gene, CDR1 is SGDLS and CDR2 is YYNGEE. The CDR3 is 17 amino acids. The CDR3 loop reads CASSVGSSGVLGETQYF. Written as DNA, the CDR3 is TGTGCCAGCAGCGTAGGGTCTAGCGGGGTGTTAGGAGAGACCCAGTACTTC. Full variable domain (rest looked up from reference TRBV9 and TRBJ2-5): DSGVTQTPKHLITATGQRVTLRCSPRSGDLSVYWYQQSLDQGLQFLIQYYNGEERAKGNILERFSAQQFPDLHSELNLSSLELGDSALYFCASSVGSSGVLGETQYFGPGTRLLVL.

Comment on this clonotype: One end of the junction is discordant with germline, which a read error may explain. The V and J genes are TRBV28 and TRBJ1-1; TRBD1 matches at 8 bases. Germline assignment: CDR1 MDHEN and CDR2 SYDVKM. This CDR3 comprises 15 residues. CDR3 sequence reads: CASSLYRGASAEAFF. In DNA form, the CDR3 reads TGTGCCAGCAGTTTATACAGGGGGGCGAGCGCTGAAGCTTTTTTT.

CDR3 sequence: CASSLNREGRTDTQYF. Written as DNA, the CDR3 is TGTGCCAGCAGTTTAAACAGGGAGGGCCGCACAGATACGCAGTATTTT. The gene calls are TRBV12-3 or TRBV12-4 and TRBJ2-3; D may be TRBD2 (7 bases). V shed 2 bases and J shed 1 base, with 13 bases lying between them. The length of the CDR3 is 16 residues.

This sequence joins TRBV4-3 and TRBJ2-1, with a possible D match to TRBD2 (5 bases). The V end lost 1 base, the J end lost 9 bases, and 22 bases lay between the germline ends. The CDR3 covers 17 residues. The germline gives CDR1 LGHNA, CDR2 YSLEER. The CDR3 reads CASSQVVGGKGSGEQFF. The CDR3 DNA reads as TGCGCCAGCAGCCAAGTAGTCGGAGGAAAGGGCTCCGGTGAGCAGTTCTTC.

V usage is TRBV12-3 or TRBV12-4 and J usage is TRBJ1-2, with TRBD1 matching 8 bases. Trimming at V came to 5 bases and at J to 2 bases, leaving 7 bases not matched to a gene. There are 15 residues in the CDR3. Written as DNA, the CDR3 is TGTGCCAGCAGTGAAACAGGGGGGGAAAACTATGGCTACACCTTC. As protein: CASSETGGENYGYTF.

V usage is TRBV11-2 and J usage is TRBJ2-7, with no clear D. Trimming pared 0 bases from V and 7 bases from J, leaving 10 bases between. CDR3 length: 13 residues. Germline CDR1 is SGHAT and CDR2 is FQNNGV. CDR3 loop: CASSLDDLNEQYF. CDR3 nucleotides: TGTGCCAGCAGCTTAGATGACCTAAATGAGCAGTACTTC.

The rearrangement joins TRBV7-2 to TRBJ2-4; D ambiguous. V was trimmed by 5 bases and J by 0 bases, leaving 14 bases between them. This CDR3 is 16 amino acids long. Germline V gives CDR1 SGHTA, CDR2 FQGNSA. The CDR3, as DNA: TGTGCCAGCAGCGGCCAGACGGGCCTAGCCAAAAACATTCAGTACTTC. This codes for CASSGQTGLAKNIQYF.

The chain has TRBV4-2 and TRBJ2-3; 15 nucleotides agree with TRBD2. The CDR3 spans 18 residues. The ends lost 3 bases at V and 6 bases at J; junction bases unmatched: 10. The germline V gene encodes CDR1 LGHNA and CDR2 YNFKEQ. The CDR3: CASSHFGTSGGPRDTQYF. CDR3 in DNA: TGTGCCAGCAGCCATTTCGGGACTAGCGGGGGGCCACGGGATACGCAGTATTTT.

The table lists this clonotype with a few counts. The DNA for the CDR3 is TGTGCCAGCAGCGTAGGACAGCTTGGCTACACCTTC. As protein: CASSVGQLGYTF. The V call is TRBV9, the J call TRBJ1-2; D might be TRBD1 (5 bases). The germline V and J ends were trimmed by 0 bases and 7 bases, with 7 bases remaining between them. Looked up from germline, CDR1 is SGDLS and CDR2 is YYNGEE. The CDR3 runs to 12 residues.